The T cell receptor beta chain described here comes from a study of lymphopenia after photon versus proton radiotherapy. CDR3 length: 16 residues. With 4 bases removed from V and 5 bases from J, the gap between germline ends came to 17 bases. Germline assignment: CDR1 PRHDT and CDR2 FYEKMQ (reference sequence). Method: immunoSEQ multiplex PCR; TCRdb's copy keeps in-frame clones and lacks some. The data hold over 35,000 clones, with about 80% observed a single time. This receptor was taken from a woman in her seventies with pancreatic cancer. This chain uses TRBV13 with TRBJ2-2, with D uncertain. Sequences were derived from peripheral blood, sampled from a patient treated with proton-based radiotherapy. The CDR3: CASSYSTIGLTGELFF. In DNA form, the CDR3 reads TGTGCCAGCAGCTACTCTACTATTGGCTTAACCGGGGAGCTGTTTTTT.